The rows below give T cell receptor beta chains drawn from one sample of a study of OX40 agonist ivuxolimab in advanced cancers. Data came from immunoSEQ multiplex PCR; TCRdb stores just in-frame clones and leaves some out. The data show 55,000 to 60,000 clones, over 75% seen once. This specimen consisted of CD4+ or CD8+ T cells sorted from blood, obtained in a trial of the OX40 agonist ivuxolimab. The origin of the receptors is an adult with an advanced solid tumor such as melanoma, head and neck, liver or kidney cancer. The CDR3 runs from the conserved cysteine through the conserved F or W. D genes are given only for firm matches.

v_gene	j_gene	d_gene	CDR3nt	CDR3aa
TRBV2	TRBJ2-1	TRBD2	TGTGCCAGCAGTGAAGTAGGAGTGGTTGGGGGTACCGGACTAGCGGGGTTCAATGAGCAGTTCTTC	CASSEVGVVGGTGLAGFNEQFF
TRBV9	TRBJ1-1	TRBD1	TGTGCCAGCAGCCCTACGACAGGGGAAACTGAAGCTTTCTTT	CASSPTTGETEAFF
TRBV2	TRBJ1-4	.	TGTGCCAGCAGTCCACGGAGAGAAAAACTGTTTTTT	CASSPRREKLFF
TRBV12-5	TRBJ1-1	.	TGTGCTAGTGGTTCTCCAGGGGTCGCGAACACTGAAGCTTTCTTT	CASGSPGVANTEAFF
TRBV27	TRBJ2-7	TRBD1	TGTGCCAGCAGTTGGGACAGGGTTCAAGACGAGCAGTACTTC	CASSWDRVQDEQYF
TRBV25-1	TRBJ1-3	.	TGTGCCAGCTCCGACAGGAGCTCTGGAAACACCATATATTTT	CASSDRSSGNTIYF
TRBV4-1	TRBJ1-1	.	TGCGCCAGCAGCCAAGGATTCAGGGAAGGGGAAGCTTTCTTT	CASSQGFREGEAFF
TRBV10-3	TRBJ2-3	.	TGTGCCATCAGTTCCTCCTCTGGAGATACGCAGTATTTT	CAISSSSGDTQYF
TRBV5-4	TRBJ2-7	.	TGTGCCAGCAGCTTGGCTATGGGTTCCTACGAGCAGTACTTC	CASSLAMGSYEQYF
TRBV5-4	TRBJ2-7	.	TGTGCCAGCAGCACCGGGACATTGAGCTCCTACGAGCAGTACTTC	CASSTGTLSSYEQYF
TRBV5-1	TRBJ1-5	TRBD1	TGCGCCAGCAGCTGGGACAGGGCGCGGCAGCCCCAGCATTTT	CASSWDRARQPQHF
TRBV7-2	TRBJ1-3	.	TGTGCCAGCAGCTTAGGGGTTAACTCTGGAAACACCATATATTTT	CASSLGVNSGNTIYF
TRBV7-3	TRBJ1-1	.	TGTGCCAGCAGCTTAATGGGGGGGACCAACACTGAAGCTTTCTTT	CASSLMGGTNTEAFF